The rows below give T cell receptor beta chains drawn from one sample of a study of T cells in tuberculosis. Data came from immunoSEQ multiplex PCR; TCRdb stores just in-frame clones and leaves some out. The sample lists tens of thousands of clones, around nine tenths occurring once. The sample taken for sequencing was PBMCs. The receptor set was obtained from a donor aged 10-29 years with latent tuberculosis or without tuberculosis infection. Some clones in this sample may be carry-over from other donors' samples. Both conserved end residues are part of each CDR3. The D gene is left open where the match is weak. The size entry is marked missing in some rows and otherwise reads once, few, many or a size class.

d_gene	v_gene	j_gene	abundance	CDR3nt	CDR3aa
TRBD2	TRBV25-1	TRBJ2-7	NA	TGTGCCAGCAGCCCCCCCCTAGCGGGAGAGTCAAGCGTCGAGCAGTACTTC	CASSPPLAGESSVEQYF
TRBD2	TRBV14	TRBJ2-5	NA	TGTGCCAGCAGCCCTCTAGCGGGAGTAGGGGAGACCCAGTACTTC	CASSPLAGVGETQYF
TRBD1	TRBV7-6	TRBJ2-6	once	TGTGCCAGCAGCTTTCGGTTAAGGGGGCCTGGGGCCAACGTCCTGACTTTC	CASSFRLRGPGANVLTF
NA	TRBV7-9	TRBJ2-7	NA	TGTGCCAGCAGCTCAGCCGGTTCCACCGCCTCCTACGAGCAGTACTTC	CASSSAGSTASYEQYF
NA	TRBV4-1	TRBJ2-2	NA	TGCGCCAGCAGCCTCACGAGGGGGTCCGGGGAGCTGTTTTTT	CASSLTRGSGELFF
TRBD1	TRBV19	TRBJ2-1	NA	TGTGCCAGTAGTATAGATAGAACACAGGGGCGCAATGAGCAGTTCTTC	CASSIDRTQGRNEQFF
NA	TRBV9	TRBJ2-1	once	TGTGCCAGCAGCGGTAGGGTGGCGGGGAGAGGCCACAATGAGCAGTTCTTC	CASSGRVAGRGHNEQFF
TRBD1	TRBV29-1	TRBJ1-2	NA	TGCAGCGTTGTACAGGGGATTGTTAGCGGCTACACCTTC	CSVVQGIVSGYTF
NA	TRBV27	TRBJ1-2	NA	TGTGCCAGCAGATCCAGGGGCGCACAGTATGGCTACACCTTC	CASRSRGAQYGYTF
TRBD1	TRBV6-1	TRBJ1-5	NA	TGTGCCAGCAGTGAATACGCTACAGGGGGTCAGCCCCAGCATTTT	CASSEYATGGQPQHF
NA	TRBV5-6	TRBJ2-7	NA	TGTGCCAGCAGCCCGACCCCGGGGTACGAGCAGTACTTC	CASSPTPGYEQYF
NA	TRBV11-2	TRBJ1-4	NA	TGTGCCAGCAGCCCAAATTCAGGGGAGAAACTGTTTTTT	CASSPNSGEKLFF
TRBD1	TRBV2	TRBJ1-2	once	TGTGCCAGCCCCGGTCAGGGGGACTATGGCTACACCTTC	CASPGQGDYGYTF
NA	TRBV7-2	TRBJ2-2	NA	TGTGCCAGCAGTGCGACAGGCTCGAACACCGGGGAGCTGTTTTTT	CASSATGSNTGELFF
NA	TRBV2	TRBJ1-4	NA	TGTGCCAGTAATACAGCCGCAACTAATGAAAAACTGTTTTTT	CASNTAATNEKLFF
TRBD1	TRBV19	TRBJ1-1	NA	TGTGCCAGTAGTATTAGGGGACAGGGCCCCACTGAAGCTTTCTTT	CASSIRGQGPTEAFF
NA	TRBV7-6	TRBJ2-1	once	TGTGCCAGCAGCCTACGGTTCGCGCCCACCTACAATGAGCAGTTCTTC	CASSLRFAPTYNEQFF
TRBD2	TRBV5-1	TRBJ2-2	once	TGCGCCAGCCTAGCGGGACACACCGGGGAGCTGTTTTTT	CASLAGHTGELFF
NA	TRBV9	TRBJ2-3	NA	TGTGCCAGCAGCGTAGTGGGGGGAGGCACAGATACGCAGTATTTT	CASSVVGGGTDTQYF
TRBD2	TRBV30	TRBJ2-7	NA	TGTGCCTGGTCGACTAGCGGGGGCTACGAGCAGTACTTC	CAWSTSGGYEQYF
TRBD2	TRBV9	TRBJ2-2	NA	TGTGCCAGCAGCGTAGCGGTGGCTAGCGGGAGAAAATACACCGGGGAGCTGTTTTTT	CASSVAVASGRKYTGELFF
TRBD1	TRBV2	TRBJ2-1	NA	TGTGCCAGCACCAGGGGGCGGTCCTCCTACAATGAGCAGTTCTTC	CASTRGRSSYNEQFF
TRBD2	TRBV19	TRBJ2-3	once	TGTGCCAGTAGTATGCGATCGGGCGGGGGGGCCTTAAGTACGCAGTATTTT	CASSMRSGGGALSTQYF
NA	TRBV7-8	TRBJ2-6	NA	TGTGCCAGCAGCGTATCACAGGGAGCCGGGGCCAACGTCCTGACTTTC	CASSVSQGAGANVLTF
NA	TRBV30	TRBJ2-1	NA	TGTGCCTGGGTAACCCCTGGCTATGAGCAGTTCTTC	CAWVTPGYEQFF
TRBD1	TRBV6-5	TRBJ1-6	NA	TGTGCCAGCAGTCTGACAGGGGGCAATTCACCCCTCCACTTT	CASSLTGGNSPLHF
NA	TRBV19	TRBJ1-5	NA	TGTGCCAGCAGGGGATTAAGCAATCAGCCCCAGCATTTT	CASRGLSNQPQHF
NA	TRBV5-1	TRBJ1-4	NA	TGCGCCAGCAGCCAACAAGTTAATGAAAAACTGTTTTTT	CASSQQVNEKLFF
NA	TRBV6-6	TRBJ1-1	once	TGTGCCAGCAGCCTAGGGGTGGGGATCAACACTGAAGCTTTCTTT	CASSLGVGINTEAFF
NA	TRBV29-1	TRBJ2-1	NA	TGCAGCGTTGATTGGAGCTCCTACAATGAGCAGTTCTTC	CSVDWSSYNEQFF
NA	TRBV7-2	TRBJ2-7	NA	TGTGCCAGCAGCTTAGTGGTTGGCGACAGCTACGAGCAGTACTTC	CASSLVVGDSYEQYF
TRBD1	TRBV28	TRBJ1-2	NA	TGTGCCAGCATAAGTCAGGGGGCAATCTATGGCTACACCTTC	CASISQGAIYGYTF
TRBD1	TRBV7-9	TRBJ1-2	NA	TGTGCCAGCAGCTCGTTGACAGGGCTGGTTGGCTACACCTTC	CASSSLTGLVGYTF
TRBD1	TRBV15	TRBJ2-5	NA	TGTGCCACCAGCTCGGTTTCGGGACAGGTTCAAGAGACCCAGTACTTC	CATSSVSGQVQETQYF
TRBD1	TRBV19	TRBJ1-4	NA	TGTGCCAGTAAAACCGGACAGGGGGGCGAAAAACTGTTTTTT	CASKTGQGGEKLFF
TRBD2	TRBV9	TRBJ2-5	NA	TGTGCCAGCACGCGGACTAGCGGGAGATATTGGGAGACCCAGTACTTC	CASTRTSGRYWETQYF
NA	TRBV29-1	TRBJ2-7	NA	TGCAGCGTTGCCCCCCGGCGGTTCTACGAGCAGTACTTC	CSVAPRRFYEQYF
TRBD2	TRBV5-4	TRBJ2-3	NA	TGTGCCAGCAGCTTGGAAGGGACTAAGAGCACAGATACGCAGTATTTT	CASSLEGTKSTDTQYF
NA	TRBV29-1	TRBJ1-1	NA	TGCAGCGTTGAAATAAGGTGGGGGCAAGGGAACACTGAAGCTTTCTTT	CSVEIRWGQGNTEAFF
NA	TRBV4-1	TRBJ2-7	NA	TGCGCCAGCAGCCAAGTTCATCACAGTACCTACGAGCAGTACTTC	CASSQVHHSTYEQYF
NA	TRBV21-1	TRBJ1-5	NA	TGTGCCAGCACCTCGGTCTGGCCCCAGCATTTT	CASTSVWPQHF
TRBD1	TRBV10-3	TRBJ1-2	once	TGTGCCATCAGTGAAGAGGACAGGGCCTATGGCTACACCTTC	CAISEEDRAYGYTF
NA	TRBV19	TRBJ2-1	NA	TGTGCCAGTAAGGTCAGGGGAGCGCGGTCGGAGCAGTTCTTC	CASKVRGARSEQFF
TRBD1	TRBV19	TRBJ2-2	NA	TGTGCCAGTAGTGGGGGACAGGGGGCTGGTACCGGGGAGCTGTTTTTT	CASSGGQGAGTGELFF
TRBD2	TRBV6-1	TRBJ2-1	NA	TGTGCCAGCCGGCCGAACATTCGGGGGGATGAGCAGTTCTTC	CASRPNIRGDEQFF
TRBD2	TRBV27	TRBJ2-1	NA	TGTGCCAGCAGTCGACTAGCGGGGGGCCTCTACAATGAGCAGTTCTTC	CASSRLAGGLYNEQFF
NA	TRBV19	TRBJ1-1	NA	TGTGCCAGTAGGCTGGGCGACCTCAGGGGAACTGAAGCTTTCTTT	CASRLGDLRGTEAFF
NA	TRBV6-1	TRBJ2-7	NA	TGTGCCACCCTAGCCCCGGTCAGGGGCTCCTACGAGCAGTACTTC	CATLAPVRGSYEQYF
NA	TRBV5-1	TRBJ2-5	NA	TGCGCCAGCAGCTTGGTTCAGGGGGGAGAGACCCAGTACTTC	CASSLVQGGETQYF
TRBD1	TRBV6-5	TRBJ2-7	NA	TGTGCCAGCAGTACGGGACAGAACCAGGACGAGCAGTACTTC	CASSTGQNQDEQYF
TRBD1	TRBV15	TRBJ2-7	NA	TGTGCCACCAGCAGAGGGACAGGGGTAGGGGGCGAGCAGTACTTC	CATSRGTGVGGEQYF
NA	TRBV7-9	TRBJ1-3	NA	TGTGCCAGCAGCTTTTCGACCTCAGGCGGGGGCACTTCTGGAAACACCATATATTTT	CASSFSTSGGGTSGNTIYF
TRBD1	TRBV23-1	TRBJ1-3	NA	TGCGCCAGCAGAGACAGGGGCGCCCCCCGAAACACCATATATTTT	CASRDRGAPRNTIYF
NA	TRBV21-1	TRBJ1-2	NA	TGTGCCGATCGGGGAGGGGTTTGGGATGGCTACACCTTC	CADRGGVWDGYTF
TRBD2	TRBV23-1	TRBJ2-3	NA	TGCGCCAGCAGTCAATCGACTAGCGATTACACAGATACGCAGTATTTT	CASSQSTSDYTDTQYF
TRBD1	TRBV15	TRBJ2-7	NA	TGTGCCACCAGCAGAGAAGCCCCGGGACAGGGTTACTACGAGCAGTACTTC	CATSREAPGQGYYEQYF
NA	TRBV2	TRBJ2-4	NA	TGTGCCGTAACGCCGACAGACACTAAAAACATTCAGTACTTC	CAVTPTDTKNIQYF
TRBD1	TRBV11-2	TRBJ1-2	NA	TGTGCCAGCAGCCTCAACTGGGGGGACAGTTTCTATGGCTACACCTTC	CASSLNWGDSFYGYTF
NA	TRBV6-6	TRBJ1-1	NA	TGTGCCAGCAGTTACCCCGCAGGGGCGTCTGAAGCTTTCTTT	CASSYPAGASEAFF